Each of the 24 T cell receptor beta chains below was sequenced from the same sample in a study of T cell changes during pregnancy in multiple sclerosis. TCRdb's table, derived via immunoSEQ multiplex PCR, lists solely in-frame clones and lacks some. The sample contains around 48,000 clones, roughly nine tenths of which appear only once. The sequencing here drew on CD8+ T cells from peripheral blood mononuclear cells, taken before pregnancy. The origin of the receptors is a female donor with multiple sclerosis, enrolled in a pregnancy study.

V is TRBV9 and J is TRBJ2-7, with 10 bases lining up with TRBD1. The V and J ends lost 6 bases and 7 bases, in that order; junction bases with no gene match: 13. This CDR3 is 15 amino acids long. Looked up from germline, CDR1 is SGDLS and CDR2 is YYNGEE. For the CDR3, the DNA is TGTGCCAGCACATTTACCGGGACAGGGGCGGAAGAGCAGTACTTC. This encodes CASTFTGTGAEEQYF. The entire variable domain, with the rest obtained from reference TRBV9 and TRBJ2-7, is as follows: DSGVTQTPKHLITATGQRVTLRCSPRSGDLSVYWYQQSLDQGLQFLIQYYNGEERAKGNILERFSAQQFPDLHSELNLSSLELGDSALYFCASTFTGTGAEEQYFGPGTRLTVT.

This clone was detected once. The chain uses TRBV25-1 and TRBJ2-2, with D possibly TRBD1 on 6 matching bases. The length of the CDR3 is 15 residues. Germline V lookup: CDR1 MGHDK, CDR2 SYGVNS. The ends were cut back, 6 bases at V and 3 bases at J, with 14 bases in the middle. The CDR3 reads CASRGSDSHTGELFF. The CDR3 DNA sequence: TGTGCCAGCAGGGGATCGGACAGCCACACCGGGGAGCTGTTTTTT.

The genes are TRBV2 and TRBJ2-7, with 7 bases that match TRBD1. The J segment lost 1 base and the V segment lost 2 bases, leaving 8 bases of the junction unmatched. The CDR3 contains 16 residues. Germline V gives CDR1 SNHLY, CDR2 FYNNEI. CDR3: CASSEPTGPSSYEQYF. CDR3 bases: TGTGCCAGCAGTGAACCGACAGGGCCGTCTTCCTACGAGCAGTACTTC. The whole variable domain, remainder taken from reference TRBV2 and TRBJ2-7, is EPEVTQTPSHQVTQMGQEVILRCVPISNHLYFYWYRQILGQKVEFLVSFYNNEISEKSEIFDDQFSVERPDGSNFTLKIRSTKLEDSAMYFCASSEPTGPSSYEQYFGPGTRLTVT.

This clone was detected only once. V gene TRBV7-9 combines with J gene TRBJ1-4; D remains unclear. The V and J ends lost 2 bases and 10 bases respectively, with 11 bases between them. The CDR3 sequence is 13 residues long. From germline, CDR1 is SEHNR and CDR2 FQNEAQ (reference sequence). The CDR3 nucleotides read TGTGCCAGCAGCTTATCAGGTTACGGAAAACTGTTTTTT. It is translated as CASSLSGYGKLFF.

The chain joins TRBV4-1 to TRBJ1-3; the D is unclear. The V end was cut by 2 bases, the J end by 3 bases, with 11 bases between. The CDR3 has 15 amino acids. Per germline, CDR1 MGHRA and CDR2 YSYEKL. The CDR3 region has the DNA TGCGCCAGCAGCCAATCCCCGGGTCTTGGAAACACCATATATTTT. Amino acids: CASSQSPGLGNTIYF.

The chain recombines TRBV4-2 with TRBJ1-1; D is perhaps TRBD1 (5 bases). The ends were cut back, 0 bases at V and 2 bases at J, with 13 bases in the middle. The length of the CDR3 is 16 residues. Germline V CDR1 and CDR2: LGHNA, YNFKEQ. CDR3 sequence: CASSQDHWGSNTEAFF. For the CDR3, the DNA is TGTGCCAGCAGCCAAGACCATTGGGGCTCCAACACTGAAGCTTTCTTT.

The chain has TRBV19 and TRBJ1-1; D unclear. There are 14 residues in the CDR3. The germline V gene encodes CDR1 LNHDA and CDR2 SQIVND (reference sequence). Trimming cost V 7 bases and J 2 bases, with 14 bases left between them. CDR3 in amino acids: CASTVSRFNTEAFF. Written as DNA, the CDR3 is TGTGCCAGTACTGTCTCCCGGTTTAACACTGAAGCTTTCTTT.

In nucleotides, the CDR3 is TGTGCCAGCAGCCCAACTAGCGGGGGTAGGAACGAGCAGTACTTC. Residues: CASSPTSGGRNEQYF. The rearrangement links TRBV6-1 to TRBJ2-7, with 11 nucleotides matching TRBD2. The CDR3 loop spans 15 amino acids. J was trimmed by 5 bases and V by 6 bases; bases with no gene match: 9. Germline V CDR1 and CDR2: MNHNS, SASEGT.

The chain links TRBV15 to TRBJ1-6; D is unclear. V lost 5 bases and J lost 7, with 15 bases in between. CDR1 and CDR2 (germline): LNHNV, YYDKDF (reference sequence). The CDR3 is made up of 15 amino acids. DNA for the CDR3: TGTGCCACCAGCTCCGTCGCGGGAGGGAATTCACCCCTCCACTTT. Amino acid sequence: CATSSVAGGNSPLHF.

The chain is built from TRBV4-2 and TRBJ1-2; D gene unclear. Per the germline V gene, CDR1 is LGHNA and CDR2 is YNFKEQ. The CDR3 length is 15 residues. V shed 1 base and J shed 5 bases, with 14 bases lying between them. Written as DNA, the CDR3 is TGTGCCAGCAGCCAAGTTCCCGGGGTAGAGTATGGCTACACCTTC. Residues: CASSQVPGVEYGYTF.

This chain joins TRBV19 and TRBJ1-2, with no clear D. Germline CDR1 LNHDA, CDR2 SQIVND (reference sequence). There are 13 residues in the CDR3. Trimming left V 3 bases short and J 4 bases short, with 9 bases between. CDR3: CASSMAVIYGYTF. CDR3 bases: TGTGCCAGTAGTATGGCGGTCATCTATGGCTACACCTTC.

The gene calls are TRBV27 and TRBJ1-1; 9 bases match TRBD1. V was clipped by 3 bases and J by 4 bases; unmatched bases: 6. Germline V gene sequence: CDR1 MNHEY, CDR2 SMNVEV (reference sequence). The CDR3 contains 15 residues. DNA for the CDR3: TGTGCCAGCAGTTTCACGGGACAGGGTCTCACTGAAGCTTTCTTT. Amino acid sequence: CASSFTGQGLTEAFF.

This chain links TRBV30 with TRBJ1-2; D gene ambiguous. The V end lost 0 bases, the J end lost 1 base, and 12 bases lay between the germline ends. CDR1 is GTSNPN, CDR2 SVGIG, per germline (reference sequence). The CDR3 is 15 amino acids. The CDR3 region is CAWSVGVVNNYGYTF. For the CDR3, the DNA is TGTGCCTGGAGTGTAGGAGTAGTCAATAACTATGGCTACACCTTC.

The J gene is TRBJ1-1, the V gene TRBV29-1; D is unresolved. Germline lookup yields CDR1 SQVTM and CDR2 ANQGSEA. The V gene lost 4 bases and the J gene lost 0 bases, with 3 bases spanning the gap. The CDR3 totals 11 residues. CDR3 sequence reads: CSVVVNTEAFF. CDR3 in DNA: TGCAGCGTTGTAGTGAACACTGAAGCTTTCTTT.

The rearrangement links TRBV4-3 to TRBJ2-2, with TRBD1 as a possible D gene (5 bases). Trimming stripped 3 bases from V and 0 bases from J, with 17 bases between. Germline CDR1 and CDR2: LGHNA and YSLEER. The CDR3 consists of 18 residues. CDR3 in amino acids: CASSQSLGVAPNTGELFF. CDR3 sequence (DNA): TGCGCCAGCAGCCAGTCTTTAGGGGTGGCCCCGAACACCGGGGAGCTGTTTTTT.

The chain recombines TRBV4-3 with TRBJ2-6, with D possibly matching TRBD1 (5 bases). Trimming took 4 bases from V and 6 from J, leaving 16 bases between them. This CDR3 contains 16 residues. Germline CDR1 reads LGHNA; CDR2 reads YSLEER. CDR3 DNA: TGCGCCAGCAGCCCCTCGGGCGTAGGGGAGGCCAACGTCCTGACTTTC. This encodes CASSPSGVGEANVLTF.

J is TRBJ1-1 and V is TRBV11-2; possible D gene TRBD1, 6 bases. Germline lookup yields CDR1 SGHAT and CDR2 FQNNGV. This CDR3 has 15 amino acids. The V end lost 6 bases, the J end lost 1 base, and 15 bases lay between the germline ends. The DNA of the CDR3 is TGTGCCAGCAGGACAGGCCAATGGGAGAACACTGAAGCTTTCTTT. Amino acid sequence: CASRTGQWENTEAFF.

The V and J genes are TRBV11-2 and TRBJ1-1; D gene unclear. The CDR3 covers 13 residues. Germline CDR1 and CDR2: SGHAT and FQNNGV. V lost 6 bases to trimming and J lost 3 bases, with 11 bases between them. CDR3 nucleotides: TGTGCCAGCAGATGGAGTGGTGACACTGAAGCTTTCTTT. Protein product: CASRWSGDTEAFF.

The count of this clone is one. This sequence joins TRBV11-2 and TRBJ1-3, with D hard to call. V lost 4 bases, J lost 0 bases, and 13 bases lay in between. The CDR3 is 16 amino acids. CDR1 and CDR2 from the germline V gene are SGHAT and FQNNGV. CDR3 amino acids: CASSSDLAYSGNTIYF. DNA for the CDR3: TGTGCCAGCAGCTCAGATTTGGCTTACTCTGGAAACACCATATATTTT.

The CDR3 nucleotides read TGTGCCAGCAGCGACCGGGACGAGCAGTACTTC. Protein sequence: CASSDRDEQYF. This chain joins TRBV7-9 and TRBJ2-7; D is unclear. Trimming left V 5 bases short and J 5 bases short, with 7 bases between. The germline V gene has CDR1 SEHNR and CDR2 FQNEAQ (reference sequence). This CDR3 spans 11 amino acids.

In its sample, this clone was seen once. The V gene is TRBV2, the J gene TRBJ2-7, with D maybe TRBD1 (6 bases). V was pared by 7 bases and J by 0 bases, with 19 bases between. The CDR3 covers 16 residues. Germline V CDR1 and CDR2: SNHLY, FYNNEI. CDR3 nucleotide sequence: TGTGCCAGCACCGAAGCTATACAGGGTAACTCCTACGAGCAGTACTTC. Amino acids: CASTEAIQGNSYEQYF.

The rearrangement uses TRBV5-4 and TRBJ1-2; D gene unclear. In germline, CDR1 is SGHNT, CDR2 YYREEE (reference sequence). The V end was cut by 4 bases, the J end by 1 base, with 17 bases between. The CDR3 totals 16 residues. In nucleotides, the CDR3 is TGTGCCAGCAGCGGTTTCGGCCGGGAGGGTAACTATGGCTACACCTTC. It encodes CASSGFGREGNYGYTF.

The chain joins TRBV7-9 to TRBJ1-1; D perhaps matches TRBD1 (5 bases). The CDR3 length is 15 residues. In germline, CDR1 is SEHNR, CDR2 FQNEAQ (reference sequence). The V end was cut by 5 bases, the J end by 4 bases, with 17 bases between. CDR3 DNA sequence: TGTGCCAGCAGCCCGGTTGGGGGGAGAGTCACTGAAGCTTTCTTT. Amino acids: CASSPVGGRVTEAFF.

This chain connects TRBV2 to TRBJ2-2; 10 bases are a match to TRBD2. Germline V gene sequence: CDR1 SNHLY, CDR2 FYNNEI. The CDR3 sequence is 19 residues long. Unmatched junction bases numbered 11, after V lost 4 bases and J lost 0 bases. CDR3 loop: CASSGSGGGNWANTGELFF. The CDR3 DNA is TGTGCCAGCAGTGGAAGCGGGGGGGGTAATTGGGCGAACACCGGGGAGCTGTTTTTT.